This TCR beta chain was retrieved from a study of beta chain features in type 1 diabetes. Germline-derived CDR1 and CDR2 are SGHRS and YFSETQ. V shed 0 bases and J 4 bases; nucleotides not matched to a gene: 6. The CDR3 is 15 amino acids. In this sample, this clone turned up a few times. Of the isolated RNA, all was reverse transcribed, and so the sequenced material was expressed TCRB transcripts. Sequencing was performed with immunoSEQ multiplex PCR; in TCRdb, only in-frame clones are kept and a portion is missing. The table includes about 110,000 clones, 40% detected once. Sequencing used stem cell memory CD4+ T cells from blood. This chain connects TRBV5-1 to TRBJ2-5; TRBD1 agrees at 7 bases. The clonotype comes from a woman between 18 and 30 years old in good health. This chain's CDR3 is CASSLGQGVLETQYF. CDR3 DNA: TGCGCCAGCAGCTTGGGCCAGGGGGTGTTAGAGACCCAGTACTTC. The variable domain in full, completed from reference TRBV5-1 and TRBJ2-5, reads KAGVTQTPRYLIKTRGQQVTLSCSPISGHRSVSWYQQTPGQGLQFLFEYFSETQRNKGNFPGRFSGRQFSNSRSEMNVSTLELGDSALYLCASSLGQGVLETQYFGPGTRLLVL.